These 2 T cell receptor beta chains came from one sample sequenced in a study of chemoradiotherapy in HPV16-positive cancers (dated by TCRdb to 2021 to 2024). The library was built by means of the immunoSEQ multiplex PCR assay. TCRdb mirrors the immuneACCESS table, restricted to in-frame sequences. Some clones are absent from its copies; in checked studies, under half trace to an unresolved V gene, and the reason for the others is unknown. The sample table records 20,000 to 25,000 clones; around 90% of these occur just once. Over 5.5% of the sample is held by the ten biggest clonotypes. This specimen was blood, taken from a patient who underwent chemoradiotherapy. These receptor sequences come from a human donor with HPV-associated anogenital cancer.

The gene calls are TRBV7-2 and TRBJ1-1; 8 bases are a match to TRBD1. The CDR3 spans 15 residues. J lost 2 bases, V lost 4 bases, and 6 bases had no gene match. Germline CDR1 and CDR2: SGHTA and FQGNSA. The DNA for the CDR3 is TGTGCCAGCAGCTCTTGGACAGGGCGAAACACTGAAGCTTTCTTT. Its protein product is CASSSWTGRNTEAFF.

The J gene is TRBJ2-2, the V gene TRBV7-3; the D is unclear. The CDR3 covers 14 residues. With 1 base removed from V and 2 bases from J, the gap between germline ends came to 5 bases. Germline V CDR1 and CDR2: SGHTA, FQGTGA. The DNA of the CDR3 is TGTGCCAGCAGCTTAAGACCCAACACCGGGGAGCTGTTTTTT. Translation gives CASSLRPNTGELFF.